Described below is a single T cell receptor (beta chain) sequence and its context. The sample belongs to a study of blood T cell repertoires in COVID-19. Background on the study: Researchers got acute and convalescent COVID-19 samples from the United States, Italy and Spain. PBMCs, B-cell-depleted T cells, or T cells provided the cDNA or gDNA that made up the material.

CDR3 length: 14 amino acids. Looked up from germline, CDR1 is MDHEN and CDR2 is SYDVKM. V shed 4 bases, J shed 7 bases, and the junction held 5 bases outside the gene matches. As processed by the authors: Reference gene primer amplification yielded estimated nucleated cell counts. TCRdb's copy holds only in-frame clones and misses some; the assay was immunoSEQ multiplex PCR. V and J calls and clone size are those listed in that table; D and trimming were worked out from the DNA. The sample includes 71,000 or so clones, just under 85% of them seen just once. The specimen was peripheral blood. The chain couples TRBV28 to TRBJ1-4, with 8 bases that match TRBD1. The sequence came from a man between 70 and 80 years old with acute or convalescent COVID-19. CDR3 loop: CASSWTGRGEKLFF. Here the CDR3 DNA reads TGTGCCAGCAGTTGGACAGGGAGGGGTGAAAAACTGTTTTTT. Using reference TRBV28 and TRBJ1-4 for the parts outside the CDR3, the full variable domain is DVKVTQSSRYLVKRTGEKVFLECVQDMDHENMFWYRQDPGLGLRLIYFSYDVKMKEKGDIPEGYSVSREKKERFSLILESASTNQTSMYLCASSWTGRGEKLFFGSGTQLSVL.